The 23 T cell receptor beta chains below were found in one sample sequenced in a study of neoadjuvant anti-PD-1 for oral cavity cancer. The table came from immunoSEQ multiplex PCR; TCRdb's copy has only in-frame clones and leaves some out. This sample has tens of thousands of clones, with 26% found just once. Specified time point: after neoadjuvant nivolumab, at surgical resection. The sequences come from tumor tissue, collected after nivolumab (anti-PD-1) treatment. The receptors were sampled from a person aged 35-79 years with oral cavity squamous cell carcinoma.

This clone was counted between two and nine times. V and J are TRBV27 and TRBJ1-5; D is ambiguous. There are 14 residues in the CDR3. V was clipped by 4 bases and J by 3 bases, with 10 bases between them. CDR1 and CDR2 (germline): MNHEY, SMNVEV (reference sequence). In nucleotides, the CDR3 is TGTGCCAGCAGTTCTCAGGAGGACAATCAGCCCCAGCATTTT. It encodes CASSSQEDNQPQHF.

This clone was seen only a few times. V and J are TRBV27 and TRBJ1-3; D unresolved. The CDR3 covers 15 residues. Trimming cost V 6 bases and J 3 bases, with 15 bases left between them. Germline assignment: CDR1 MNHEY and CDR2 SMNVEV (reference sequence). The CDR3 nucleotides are TGTGCCAGCAGCCACTCCGGGCACCGTGGAAACACCATATATTTT. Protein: CASSHSGHRGNTIYF.

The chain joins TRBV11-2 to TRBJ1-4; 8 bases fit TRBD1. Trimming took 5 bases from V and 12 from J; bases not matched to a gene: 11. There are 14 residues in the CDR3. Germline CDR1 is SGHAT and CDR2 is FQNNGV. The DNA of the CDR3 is TGTGCCAGCAGCCCCCGGCAGGGGGCCTTGCAACTGTTTTTT. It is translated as CASSPRQGALQLFF.

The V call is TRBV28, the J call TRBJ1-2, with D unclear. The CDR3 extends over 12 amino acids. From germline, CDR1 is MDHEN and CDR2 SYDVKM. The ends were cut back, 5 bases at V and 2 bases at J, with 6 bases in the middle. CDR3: CASSGQNYGYTF. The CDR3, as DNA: TGTGCCAGCAGTGGGCAGAACTATGGCTACACCTTC.

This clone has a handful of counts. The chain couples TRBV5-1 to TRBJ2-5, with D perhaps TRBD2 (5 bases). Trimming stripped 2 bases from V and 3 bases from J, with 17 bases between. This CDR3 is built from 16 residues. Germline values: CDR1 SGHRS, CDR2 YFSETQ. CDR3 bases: TGCGCCAGCAGCTTACACCCGGGAAACGCAAAAGAGACCCAGTACTTC. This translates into CASSLHPGNAKETQYF.

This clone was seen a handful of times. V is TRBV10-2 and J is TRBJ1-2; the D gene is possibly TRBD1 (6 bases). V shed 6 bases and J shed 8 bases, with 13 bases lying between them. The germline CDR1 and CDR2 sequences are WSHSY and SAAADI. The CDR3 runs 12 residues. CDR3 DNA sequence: TGCGCCAGCAGCGTAGACAGGCAAGGCTACACCTTC. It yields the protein CASSVDRQGYTF.

The CDR3 DNA reads as TGTGCCACCAGCAGGGACGCCTATAATGAAAAACTGTTTTTT. Its protein product is CATSRDAYNEKLFF. The rearrangement joins TRBV15 to TRBJ1-4, with D unresolved. Trimming removed 3 bases from V and 4 bases from J, with 9 bases in between. CDR3 size: 14 residues. Germline V CDR1 and CDR2: LNHNV, YYDKDF (reference sequence).

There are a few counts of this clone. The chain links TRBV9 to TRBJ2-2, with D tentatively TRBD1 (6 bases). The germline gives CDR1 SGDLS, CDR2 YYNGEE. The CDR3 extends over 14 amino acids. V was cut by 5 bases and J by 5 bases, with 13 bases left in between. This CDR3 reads CASSSQGGTGELFF. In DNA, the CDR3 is TGTGCCAGCAGTAGTCAAGGGGGAACCGGGGAGCTGTTTTTT.

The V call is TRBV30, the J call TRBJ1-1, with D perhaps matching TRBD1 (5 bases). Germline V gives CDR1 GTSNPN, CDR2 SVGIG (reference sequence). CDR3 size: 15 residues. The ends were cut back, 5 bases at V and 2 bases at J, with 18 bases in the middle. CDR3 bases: TGTGCCTGGGGGACTACAGGCAGCTATAACACTGAAGCTTTCTTT. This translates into CAWGTTGSYNTEAFF.

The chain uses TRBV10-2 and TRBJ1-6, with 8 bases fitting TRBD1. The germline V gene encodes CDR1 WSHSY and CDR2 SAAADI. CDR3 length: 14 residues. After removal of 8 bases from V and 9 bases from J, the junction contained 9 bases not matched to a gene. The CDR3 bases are TGCGCCAGCCACGGACAGGGTCTAGGTTCACCCCTCCACTTT. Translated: CASHGQGLGSPLHF.

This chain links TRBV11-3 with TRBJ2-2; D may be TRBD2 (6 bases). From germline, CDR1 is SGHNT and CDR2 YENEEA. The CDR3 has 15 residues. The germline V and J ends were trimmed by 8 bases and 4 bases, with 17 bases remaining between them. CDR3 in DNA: TGTGCCAGCGGGGCTGGAGGGCCTGGCACCGGGGAGCTGTTTTTT. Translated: CASGAGGPGTGELFF.

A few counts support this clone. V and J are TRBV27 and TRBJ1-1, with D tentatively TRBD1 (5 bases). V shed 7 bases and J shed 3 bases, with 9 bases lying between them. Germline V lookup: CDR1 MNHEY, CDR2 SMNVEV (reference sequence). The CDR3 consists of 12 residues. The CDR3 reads CASMGRYTEAFF. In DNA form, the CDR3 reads TGTGCCAGCATGGGGCGATACACTGAAGCTTTCTTT.

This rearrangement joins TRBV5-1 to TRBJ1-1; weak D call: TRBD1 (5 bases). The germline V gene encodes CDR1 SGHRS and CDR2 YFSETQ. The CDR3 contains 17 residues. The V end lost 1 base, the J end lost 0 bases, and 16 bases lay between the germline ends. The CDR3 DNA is TGCGCCAGCAGCTTGTCCGCGAGACAGAGACTGAACACTGAAGCTTTCTTT. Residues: CASSLSARQRLNTEAFF.

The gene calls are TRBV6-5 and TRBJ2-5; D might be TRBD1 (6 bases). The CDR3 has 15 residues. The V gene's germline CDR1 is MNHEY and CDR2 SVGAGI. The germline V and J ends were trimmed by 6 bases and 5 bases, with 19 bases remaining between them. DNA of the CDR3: TGTGCCAGCAGCCCAGGACAGCTTCTCCTCGAGACCCAGTACTTC. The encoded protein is CASSPGQLLLETQYF.

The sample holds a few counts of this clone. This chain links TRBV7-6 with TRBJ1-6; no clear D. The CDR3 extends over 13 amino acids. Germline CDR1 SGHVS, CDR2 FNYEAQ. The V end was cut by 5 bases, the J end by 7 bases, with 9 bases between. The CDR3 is CASSRSHNSPLHF. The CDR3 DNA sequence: TGTGCCAGCAGCCGGTCCCACAATTCACCCCTCCACTTT.

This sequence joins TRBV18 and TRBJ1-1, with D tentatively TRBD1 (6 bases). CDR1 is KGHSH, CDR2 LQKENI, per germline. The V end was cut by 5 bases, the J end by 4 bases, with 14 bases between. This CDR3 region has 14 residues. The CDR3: CASSAGAGGTEAFF. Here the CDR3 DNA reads TGTGCCAGCTCAGCGGGGGCGGGGGGCACTGAAGCTTTCTTT.

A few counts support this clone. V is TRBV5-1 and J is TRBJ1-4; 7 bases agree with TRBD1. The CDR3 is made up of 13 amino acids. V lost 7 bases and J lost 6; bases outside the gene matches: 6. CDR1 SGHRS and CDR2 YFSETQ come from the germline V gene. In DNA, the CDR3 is TGCGCCAGCCGACAGGGTCAAGATGAAAAACTGTTTTTT. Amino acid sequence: CASRQGQDEKLFF. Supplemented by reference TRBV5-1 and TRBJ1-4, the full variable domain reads KAGVTQTPRYLIKTRGQQVTLSCSPISGHRSVSWYQQTPGQGLQFLFEYFSETQRNKGNFPGRFSGRQFSNSRSEMNVSTLELGDSALYLCASRQGQDEKLFFGSGTQLSVL.

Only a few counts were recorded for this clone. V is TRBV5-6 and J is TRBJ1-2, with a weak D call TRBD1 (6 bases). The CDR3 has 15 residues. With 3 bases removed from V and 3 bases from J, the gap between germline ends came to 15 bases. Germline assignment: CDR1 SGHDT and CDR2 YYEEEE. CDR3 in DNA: TGTGCCAGCAGCTCACGCCCGGGGGGCCACTATGGCTACACCTTC. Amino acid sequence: CASSSRPGGHYGYTF.

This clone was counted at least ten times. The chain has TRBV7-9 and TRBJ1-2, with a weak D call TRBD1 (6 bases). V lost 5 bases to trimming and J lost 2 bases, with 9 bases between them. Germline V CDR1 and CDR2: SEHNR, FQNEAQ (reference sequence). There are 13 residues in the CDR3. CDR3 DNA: TGTGCCAGCAGCCGTGGACAGAACTATGGCTACACCTTC. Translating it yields CASSRGQNYGYTF. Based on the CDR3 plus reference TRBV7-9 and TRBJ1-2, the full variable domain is DTGVSQNPRHKITKRGQNVTFRCDPISEHNRLYWYRQTLGQGPEFLTYFQNEAQLEKSRLLSDRFSAERPKGSFSTLEIQRTEQGDSAMYLCASSRGQNYGYTFGSGTRLTVV.

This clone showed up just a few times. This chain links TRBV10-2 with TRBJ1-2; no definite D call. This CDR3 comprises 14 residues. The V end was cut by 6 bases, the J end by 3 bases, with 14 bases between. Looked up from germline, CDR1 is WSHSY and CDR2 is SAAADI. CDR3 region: CASSPVWEDYGYTF. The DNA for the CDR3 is TGCGCCAGCAGCCCAGTCTGGGAAGACTATGGCTACACCTTC.

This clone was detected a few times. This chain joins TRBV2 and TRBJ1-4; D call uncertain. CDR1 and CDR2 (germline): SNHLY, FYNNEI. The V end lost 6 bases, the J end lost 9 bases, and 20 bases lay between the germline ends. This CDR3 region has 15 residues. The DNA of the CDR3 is TGTGCCAGCAGAGGTGGACTCAAAGCAAGGCAAAAACTGTTTTTT. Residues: CASRGGLKARQKLFF. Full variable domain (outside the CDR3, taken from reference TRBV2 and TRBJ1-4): EPEVTQTPSHQVTQMGQEVILRCVPISNHLYFYWYRQILGQKVEFLVSFYNNEISEKSEIFDDQFSVERPDGSNFTLKIRSTKLEDSAMYFCASRGGLKARQKLFFGSGTQLSVL.

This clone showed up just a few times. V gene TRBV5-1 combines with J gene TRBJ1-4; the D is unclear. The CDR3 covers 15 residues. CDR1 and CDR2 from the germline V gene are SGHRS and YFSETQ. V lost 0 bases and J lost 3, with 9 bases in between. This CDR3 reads CASSLDWQSNEKLFF. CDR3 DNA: TGCGCCAGCAGCTTGGATTGGCAGTCTAATGAAAAACTGTTTTTT.

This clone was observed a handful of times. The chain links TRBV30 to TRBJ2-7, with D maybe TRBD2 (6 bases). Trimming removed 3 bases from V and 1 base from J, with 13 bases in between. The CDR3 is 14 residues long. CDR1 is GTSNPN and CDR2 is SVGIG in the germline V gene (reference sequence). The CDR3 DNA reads TGTGCCTGGAGCGCGGGAACCTGGTCCTACGAGCAGTACTTC. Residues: CAWSAGTWSYEQYF.